This is a list of T cell receptor beta chains from one sample in a study of blood T cell repertoires in COVID-19. Measured with immunoSEQ multiplex PCR; TCRdb has only the in-frame clones, and not every one. The sample consists of 85,000 to 110,000 clones, 84% of them appearing once. The sequenced sample was peripheral blood. Receptors were obtained from a human donor in a cohort sampled during active or convalescent COVID-19. Both conserved end residues are part of each CDR3. Size is stated for part of the rows, as once, few or many counts, or as a class when the clone is expanded.

length: 14
V: TRBV3-1/TRBV3-2
J: TRBJ2-7
size: NA
CDR3: CASSQDTSPYEQYF

length: 16
V: TRBV19
J: TRBJ2-2
size: few
CDR3: CASSSGNFTNTGELFF

length: 13
V: TRBV7-2
J: TRBJ1-5
size: NA
CDR3: CASSLTGDQPQHF

length: 15
V: TRBV11-2
J: TRBJ1-1
size: NA
CDR3: CASSPPGQGRAEAFF

length: 13
V: TRBV12-3/TRBV12-4
J: TRBJ1-1
size: NA
CDR3: CASSLGSDTEAFF

length: 16
V: TRBV2
J: TRBJ2-7
size: once
CDR3: CASRRGEGQRPLEQYF

length: 14
V: TRBV10-3
J: TRBJ2-7
size: NA
CDR3: CAISDPDRNYEQYF

length: 13
V: TRBV12-3/TRBV12-4
J: TRBJ1-2
size: NA
CDR3: CASSFGASGGYTF

length: 13
V: TRBV2
J: TRBJ2-3
size: few
CDR3: CASRDFRTDTQYF

length: 15
V: TRBV5-1
J: TRBJ1-5
size: NA
CDR3: CASSLEGSRNQPQHF

length: 12
V: TRBV30
J: TRBJ2-7
size: NA
CDR3: CAWSMTVYEQYF

length: 15
V: TRBV7-3
J: TRBJ2-2
size: NA
CDR3: CASSLQGGNTGELFF

length: 14
V: TRBV19
J: TRBJ1-1
size: NA
CDR3: CASIPGWVDTEAFF

length: 12
V: TRBV19
J: TRBJ1-2
size: NA
CDR3: CATKTGFYGYTF

length: 15
V: TRBV30
J: TRBJ2-3
size: NA
CDR3: CAWRRSGGGTDTQYF

length: 14
V: TRBV6-6
J: TRBJ2-7
size: NA
CDR3: CASSQGQGYYEQYF

length: 13
V: TRBV2
J: TRBJ1-1
size: NA
CDR3: CASIVGGGTEAFF

length: 14
V: TRBV10-3
J: TRBJ1-4
size: NA
CDR3: CAISEGTGVEKLFF

length: 12
V: TRBV11-2
J: TRBJ2-4
size: NA
CDR3: CASSFTGAIQYF

length: 14
V: TRBV29-1
J: TRBJ1-3
size: NA
CDR3: CSVGRDRDGNTIYF

length: 13
V: TRBV28
J: TRBJ1-5
size: NA
CDR3: CASSFSRSQPQHF

length: 11
V: TRBV6-5
J: TRBJ1-2
size: NA
CDR3: CASGGRWGYTF

length: 14
V: TRBV2
J: TRBJ1-5
size: NA
CDR3: CAGGTGGIDQPQHF

length: 14
V: TRBV5-6
J: TRBJ1-2
size: NA
CDR3: CASSLRAAGYGYTF

length: 14
V: TRBV19
J: TRBJ2-2
size: NA
CDR3: CASSIPDRSGELFF

length: 15
V: TRBV6-4
J: TRBJ2-2
size: NA
CDR3: CASSDQGFGTGELFF